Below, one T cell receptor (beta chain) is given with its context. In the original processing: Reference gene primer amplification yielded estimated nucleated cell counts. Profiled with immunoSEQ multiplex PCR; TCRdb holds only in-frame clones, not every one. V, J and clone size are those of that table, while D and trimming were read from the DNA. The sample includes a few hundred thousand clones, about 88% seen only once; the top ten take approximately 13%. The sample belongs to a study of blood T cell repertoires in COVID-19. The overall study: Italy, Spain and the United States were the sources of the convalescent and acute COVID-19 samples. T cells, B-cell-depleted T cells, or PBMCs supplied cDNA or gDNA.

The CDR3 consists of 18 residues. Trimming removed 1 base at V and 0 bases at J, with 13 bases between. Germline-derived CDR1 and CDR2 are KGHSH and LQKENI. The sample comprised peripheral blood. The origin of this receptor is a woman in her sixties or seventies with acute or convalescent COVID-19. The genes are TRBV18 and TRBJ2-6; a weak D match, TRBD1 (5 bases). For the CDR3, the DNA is TGTGCCAGCTCACCACAGGGCAGGGTTTACTCTGGGGCCAACGTCCTGACTTTC. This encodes CASSPQGRVYSGANVLTF. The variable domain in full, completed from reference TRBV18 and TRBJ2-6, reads NAGVMQNPRHLVRRRGQEARLRCSPMKGHSHVYWYRQLPEEGLKFMVYLQKENIIDESGMPKERFSAEFPKEGPSILRIQQVVRGDSAAYFCASSPQGRVYSGANVLTFGAGSRLTVL.